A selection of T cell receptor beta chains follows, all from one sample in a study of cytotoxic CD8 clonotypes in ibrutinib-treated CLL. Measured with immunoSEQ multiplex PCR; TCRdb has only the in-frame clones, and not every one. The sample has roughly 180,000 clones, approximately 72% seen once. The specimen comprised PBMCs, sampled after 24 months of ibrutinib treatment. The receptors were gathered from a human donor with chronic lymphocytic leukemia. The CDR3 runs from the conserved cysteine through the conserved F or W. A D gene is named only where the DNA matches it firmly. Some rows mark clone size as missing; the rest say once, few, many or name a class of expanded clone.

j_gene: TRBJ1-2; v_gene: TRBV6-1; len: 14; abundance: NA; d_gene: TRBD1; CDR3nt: TGTGCCAGCAGTGCAACGACAGGGGGGGATGGCTACACCTTC; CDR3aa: CASSATTGGDGYTF
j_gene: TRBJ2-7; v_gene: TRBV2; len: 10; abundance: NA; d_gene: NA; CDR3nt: TGTGCCGGGGGCCCCTACGAGCAGTACTTC; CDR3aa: CAGGPYEQYF
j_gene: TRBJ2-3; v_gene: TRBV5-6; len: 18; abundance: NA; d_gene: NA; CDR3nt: TGTGCCAGCAGCTTGGAGATAAATCTCCCCATCGGCACAGATACGCAGTATTTT; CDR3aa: CASSLEINLPIGTDTQYF
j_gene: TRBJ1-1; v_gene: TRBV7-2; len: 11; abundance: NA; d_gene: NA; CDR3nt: TGTGCCAGCAGCTTAGGGCGGGAAGCTTTCTTT; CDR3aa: CASSLGREAFF
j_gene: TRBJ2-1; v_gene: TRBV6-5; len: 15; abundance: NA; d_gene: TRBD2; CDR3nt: TGTGCCAGCAGTAAGCGGGATTTTTCCTACAATGAGCAGTTCTTC; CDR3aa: CASSKRDFSYNEQFF
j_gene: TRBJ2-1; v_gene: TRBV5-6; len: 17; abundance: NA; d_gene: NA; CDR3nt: TGTGCCAGCAGCTCGCCTAAAACAGGGTTGTCCTACAATGAGCAGTTCTTC; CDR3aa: CASSSPKTGLSYNEQFF
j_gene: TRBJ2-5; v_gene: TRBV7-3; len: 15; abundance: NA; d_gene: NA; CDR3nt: TGTGCCAGCAGCTTAATAGGCAGGGCGGGCGAGACCCAGTACTTC; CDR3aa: CASSLIGRAGETQYF
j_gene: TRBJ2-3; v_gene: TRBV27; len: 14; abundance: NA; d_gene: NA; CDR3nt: TGTGCCAGCAGGGAGTCTGGAAGCACAGATACGCAGTATTTT; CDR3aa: CASRESGSTDTQYF
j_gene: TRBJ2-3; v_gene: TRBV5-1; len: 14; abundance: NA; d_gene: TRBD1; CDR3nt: TGCGCCAGCAGCTGGACAGGGGGCACAGATACGCAGTATTTT; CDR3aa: CASSWTGGTDTQYF
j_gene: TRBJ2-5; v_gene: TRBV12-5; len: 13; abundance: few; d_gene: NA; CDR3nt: TGTGCTAGTGGAGATGGAAACGAGGAGACCCAGTACTTC; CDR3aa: CASGDGNEETQYF
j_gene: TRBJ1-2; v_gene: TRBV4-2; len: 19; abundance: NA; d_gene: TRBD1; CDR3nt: TGTGCCAGCAGCCAACCCTTATGGGGGAGACAGGGGGGAAACTATGGCTACACCTTC; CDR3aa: CASSQPLWGRQGGNYGYTF
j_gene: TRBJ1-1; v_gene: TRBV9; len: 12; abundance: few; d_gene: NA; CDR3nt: TGTGCCAGCAGCGTTGGTGACACTGAAGCTTTCTTT; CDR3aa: CASSVGDTEAFF
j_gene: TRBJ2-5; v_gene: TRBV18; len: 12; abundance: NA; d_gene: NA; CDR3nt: TGTGCCAGCTCACCACCGGAAGAGACCCAGTACTTC; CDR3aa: CASSPPEETQYF
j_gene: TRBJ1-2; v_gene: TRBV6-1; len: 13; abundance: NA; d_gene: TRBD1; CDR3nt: TGTGCCAGCAGGACAAGACAGGGCGGTGGCTACACCTTC; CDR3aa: CASRTRQGGGYTF
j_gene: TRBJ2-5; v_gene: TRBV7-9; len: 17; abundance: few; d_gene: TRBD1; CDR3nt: TGTGCCAGCAGCTCCCACCTAGGACAGGGGGCATGGGAGACCCAGTACTTC; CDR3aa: CASSSHLGQGAWETQYF
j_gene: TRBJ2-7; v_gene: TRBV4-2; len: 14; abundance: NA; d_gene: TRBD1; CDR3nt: TGTGCCAGCAGTTCCGGGACAGGGTCCTACGAGCAGTACTTC; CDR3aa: CASSSGTGSYEQYF
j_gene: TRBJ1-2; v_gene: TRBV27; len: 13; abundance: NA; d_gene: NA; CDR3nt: TGTGCCAGCAGTCCCGGACGGATCTATGGCTACACCTTC; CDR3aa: CASSPGRIYGYTF
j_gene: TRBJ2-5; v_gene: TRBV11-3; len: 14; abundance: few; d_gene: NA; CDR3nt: TGTGCCAGCAGCTCGGGACCAAACCAAGAGACCCAGTACTTC; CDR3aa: CASSSGPNQETQYF
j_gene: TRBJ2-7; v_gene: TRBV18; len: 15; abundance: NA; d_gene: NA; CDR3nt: TGTGCCAGCTCACCACCCGCAGGGTTTACCTACGAGCAGTACTTC; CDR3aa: CASSPPAGFTYEQYF
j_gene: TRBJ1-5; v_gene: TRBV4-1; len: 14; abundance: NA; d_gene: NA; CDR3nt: TGCGCCAGCAGCCAAAGATCGGGGAATCAGCCCCAGCATTTT; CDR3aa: CASSQRSGNQPQHF
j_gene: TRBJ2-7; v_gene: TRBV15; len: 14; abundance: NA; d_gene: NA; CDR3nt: TGTGCCACCAGCAGAGATCCAGGGAAAGGCGAGCAGTACTTC; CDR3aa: CATSRDPGKGEQYF
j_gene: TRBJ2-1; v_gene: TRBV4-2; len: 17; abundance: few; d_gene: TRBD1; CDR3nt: TGTGCCAGCAGCCAAGATCTCCAGGGGGCGCAAGTGAATGAGCAGTTCTTC; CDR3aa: CASSQDLQGAQVNEQFF
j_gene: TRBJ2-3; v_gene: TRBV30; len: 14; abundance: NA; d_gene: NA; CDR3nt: TGTGCCGCCCCCGGTGGCGGCGGCACAGATACGCAGTATTTT; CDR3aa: CAAPGGGGTDTQYF
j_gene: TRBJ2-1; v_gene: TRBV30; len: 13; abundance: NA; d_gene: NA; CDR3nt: TGTGCCTGGAGTTGGGGGAGCTACAATGAGCAGTTCTTC; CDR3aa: CAWSWGSYNEQFF
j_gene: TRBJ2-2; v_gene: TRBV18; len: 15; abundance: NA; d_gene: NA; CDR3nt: TGTGCCAGCTCACCGGGACAAGGGGGAACCGGGGAGCTGTTTTTT; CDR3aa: CASSPGQGGTGELFF
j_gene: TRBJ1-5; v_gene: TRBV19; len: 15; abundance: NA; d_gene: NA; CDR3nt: TGTGCCAGTAGTCTATGGCAGTCTAGCAATCAGCCCCAGCATTTT; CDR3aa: CASSLWQSSNQPQHF
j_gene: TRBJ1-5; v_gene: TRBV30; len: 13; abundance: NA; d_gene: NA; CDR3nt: TGTGCCTGGAGTGGGGGATCAAATCAGCCCCAGCATTTT; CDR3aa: CAWSGGSNQPQHF
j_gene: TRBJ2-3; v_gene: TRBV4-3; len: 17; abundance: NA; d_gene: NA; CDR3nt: TGCGCCAGCAGCCAAGAGGGCAGGGGGAGGCCCCCAGATACGCAGTATTTT; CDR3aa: CASSQEGRGRPPDTQYF
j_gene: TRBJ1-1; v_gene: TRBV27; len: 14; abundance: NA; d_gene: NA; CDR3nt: TGTGCCAGCAGTTTATCGAAGGGATCCACTGAAGCTTTCTTT; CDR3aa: CASSLSKGSTEAFF
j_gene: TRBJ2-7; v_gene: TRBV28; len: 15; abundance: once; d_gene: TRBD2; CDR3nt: TGTGCCAGCAGTATGCTTAGCGGGAGCCCCTACGAGCAGTACTTC; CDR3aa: CASSMLSGSPYEQYF
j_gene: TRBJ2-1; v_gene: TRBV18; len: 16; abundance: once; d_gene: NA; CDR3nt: TGTGCCAGCTCACCACCGGGACGCCCTTCCTACAATGAGCAGTTCTTC; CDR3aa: CASSPPGRPSYNEQFF
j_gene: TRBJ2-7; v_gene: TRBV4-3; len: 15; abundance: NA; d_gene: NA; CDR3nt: TGCGCCAGCAGCCAAGATCTGGGGGTCATCTACGAGCAGTACTTC; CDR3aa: CASSQDLGVIYEQYF
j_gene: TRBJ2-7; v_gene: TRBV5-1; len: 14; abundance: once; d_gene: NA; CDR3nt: TGCGCCAGCAGCTGGCTCACGAGTACCTACGAGCAGTACTTC; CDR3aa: CASSWLTSTYEQYF
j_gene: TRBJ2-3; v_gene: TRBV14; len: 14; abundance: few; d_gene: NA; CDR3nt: TGTGCCAGCAGCCCGCTGGGGAGCACAGATACGCAGTATTTT; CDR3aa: CASSPLGSTDTQYF
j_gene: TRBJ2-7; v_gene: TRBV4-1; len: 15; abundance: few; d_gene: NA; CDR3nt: TGCGCCAGCAGCAACCGGGACGGCGGTGGGTACGAGCAGTACTTC; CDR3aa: CASSNRDGGGYEQYF
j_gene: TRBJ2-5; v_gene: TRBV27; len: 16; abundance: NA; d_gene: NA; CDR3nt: TGTGCCAGCAGTTTATCCGGGGGCGGTCTGCGAGAGACCCAGTACTTC; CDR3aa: CASSLSGGGLRETQYF
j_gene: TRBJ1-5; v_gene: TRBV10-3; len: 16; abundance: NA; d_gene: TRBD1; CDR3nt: TGTGCCATCAGTGATAGGACAGGACCTAGCAATCAGCCCCAGCATTTT; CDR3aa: CAISDRTGPSNQPQHF
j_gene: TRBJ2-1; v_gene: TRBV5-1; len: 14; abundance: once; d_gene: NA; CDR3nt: TGCGCCAGCAGCTGGGGAGAAGTGATCAATGAGCAGTTCTTC; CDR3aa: CASSWGEVINEQFF
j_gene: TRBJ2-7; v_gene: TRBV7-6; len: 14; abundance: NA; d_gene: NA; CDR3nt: TGTGCCAGCAGCTTAGAGCCGGTAGCCTACGAGCAGTACTTC; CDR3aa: CASSLEPVAYEQYF
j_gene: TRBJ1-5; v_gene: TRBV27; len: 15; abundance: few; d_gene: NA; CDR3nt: TGTGCCAGCAGTAAAGGGAGAGGCGGCGATCAGCCCCAGCATTTT; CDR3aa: CASSKGRGGDQPQHF
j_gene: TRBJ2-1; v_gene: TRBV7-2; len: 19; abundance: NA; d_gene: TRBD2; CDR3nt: TGTGCCAGCAGCTTAATGGGACTAGCGGGAGGGAGCTCCTACAATGAGCAGTTCTTC; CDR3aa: CASSLMGLAGGSSYNEQFF
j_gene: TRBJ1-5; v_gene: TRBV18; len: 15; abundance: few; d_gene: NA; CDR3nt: TGTGCCAGCTCACCCACAGGGTTCGGCGATCAGCCCCAGCATTTT; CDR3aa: CASSPTGFGDQPQHF
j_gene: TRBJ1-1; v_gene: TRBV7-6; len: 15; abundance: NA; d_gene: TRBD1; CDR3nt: TGTGCCAGCAGCGCAAGGACAGGGGTGAACACTGAAGCTTTCTTT; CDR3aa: CASSARTGVNTEAFF
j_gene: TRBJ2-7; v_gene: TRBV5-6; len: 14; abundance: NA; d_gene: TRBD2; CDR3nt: TGTGCCAGCAGCTTAGTAGCGGGAGACTACGAGCAGTACTTC; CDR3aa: CASSLVAGDYEQYF
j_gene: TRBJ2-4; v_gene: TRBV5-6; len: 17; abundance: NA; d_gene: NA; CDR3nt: TGTGCCAGCAGCTTGGCCTTACAGGGAAGGGCCAAAAACATTCAGTACTTC; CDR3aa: CASSLALQGRAKNIQYF
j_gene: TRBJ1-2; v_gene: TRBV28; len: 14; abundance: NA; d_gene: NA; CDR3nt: TGTGCCAGCGCCGCTGGGACGGCCCCCTATGGCTACACCTTC; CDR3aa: CASAAGTAPYGYTF
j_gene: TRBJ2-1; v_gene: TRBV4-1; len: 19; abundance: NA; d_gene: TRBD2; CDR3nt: TGCGCCAGCAGCCAAGTCCCCAAGCTGACTAGCGGGGGATACAATGAGCAGTTCTTC; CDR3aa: CASSQVPKLTSGGYNEQFF
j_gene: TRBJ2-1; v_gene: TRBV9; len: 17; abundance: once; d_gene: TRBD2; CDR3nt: TGTGCCAGCAGCGTAGGCCTAGCGGAAAGCTCCTACAATGAGCAGTTCTTC; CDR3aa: CASSVGLAESSYNEQFF
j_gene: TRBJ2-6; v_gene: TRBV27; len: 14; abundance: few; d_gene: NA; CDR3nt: TGTGCCAGCAGTTTGAGGTCTGGGGCCAACGTCCTGACTTTC; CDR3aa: CASSLRSGANVLTF
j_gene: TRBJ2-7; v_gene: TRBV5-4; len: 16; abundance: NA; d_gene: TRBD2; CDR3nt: TGTGCCAGCAGCTCAGCGACTAGCGGGAGGCTCTACGAGCAGTACTTC; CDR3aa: CASSSATSGRLYEQYF
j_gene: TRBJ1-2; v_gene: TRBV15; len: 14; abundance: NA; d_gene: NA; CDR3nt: TGTGCCACCAGCAGAGATCTAGAAGATTATGGCTACACCTTC; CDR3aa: CATSRDLEDYGYTF
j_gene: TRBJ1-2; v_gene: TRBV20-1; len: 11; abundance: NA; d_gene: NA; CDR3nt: TGCACCCGGACAGCATCCTATGGCTACACCTTC; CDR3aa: CTRTASYGYTF
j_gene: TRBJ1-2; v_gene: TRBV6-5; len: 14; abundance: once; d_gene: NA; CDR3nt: TGTGCCAGCAGTTACGGGGATCCTAACTATGGCTACACCTTC; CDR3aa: CASSYGDPNYGYTF
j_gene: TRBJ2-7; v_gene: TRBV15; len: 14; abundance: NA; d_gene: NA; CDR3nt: TGTGCCACCAGCAGAGTCCAGGGACACTACGAGCAGTACTTC; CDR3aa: CATSRVQGHYEQYF
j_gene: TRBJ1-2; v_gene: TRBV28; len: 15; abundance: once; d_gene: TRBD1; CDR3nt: TGTGCCAGCAGTGGGAATCCGGGACAGGGCTATGGCTACACCTTC; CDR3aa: CASSGNPGQGYGYTF
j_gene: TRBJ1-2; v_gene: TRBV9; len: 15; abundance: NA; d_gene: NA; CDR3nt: TGTGCCAGCAGCGCCCCGGGGGGGCACAACTATGGCTACACCTTC; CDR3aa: CASSAPGGHNYGYTF
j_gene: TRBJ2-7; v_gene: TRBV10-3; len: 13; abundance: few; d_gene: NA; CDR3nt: TGTGCCATCAGTGAGTCGACCTCCTACGAGCAGTACTTC; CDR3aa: CAISESTSYEQYF